The clone carrying this T cell receptor beta chain was observed many times. Its target is unknown. MiXCR, run by TCRdb on the 5' RACE reads, gives a single entry per CDR3 protein. The sample includes 150,000 or so distinct CDR3 sequences, 25% to 35% seen only once; the top ten take 6%. This entry belongs to a study of CD8 T cells in ankylosing spondylitis. Trimming at V came to 6 bases and at J to 4 bases, leaving 14 bases not matched to a gene. The CDR3 contains 17 residues. Regarding the study as a whole: Disease-linked clones were CD8+ and relatively rare in peripheral blood. There was a TCR beta motif, made of eight highly homologous variants, that appeared characteristic of ankylosing spondylitis blood. Earlier studies detected some motif variants in reactive arthritis synovial fluid and blood.

The TCR comes from a male donor with ankylosing spondylitis. V gene TRBV12-3 or TRBV12-4 combines with J gene TRBJ2-5, with 10 bases matching TRBD2. The sample consisted of synovial fluid, either unsorted or a sorted T cell fraction (not recorded which). CDR3 nucleotides: TGTGCCAGCAGCCCGGGGGCTAGCGGGGGAGTGGCAGAGACCCAGTACTTC. This translates into CASSPGASGGVAETQYF.